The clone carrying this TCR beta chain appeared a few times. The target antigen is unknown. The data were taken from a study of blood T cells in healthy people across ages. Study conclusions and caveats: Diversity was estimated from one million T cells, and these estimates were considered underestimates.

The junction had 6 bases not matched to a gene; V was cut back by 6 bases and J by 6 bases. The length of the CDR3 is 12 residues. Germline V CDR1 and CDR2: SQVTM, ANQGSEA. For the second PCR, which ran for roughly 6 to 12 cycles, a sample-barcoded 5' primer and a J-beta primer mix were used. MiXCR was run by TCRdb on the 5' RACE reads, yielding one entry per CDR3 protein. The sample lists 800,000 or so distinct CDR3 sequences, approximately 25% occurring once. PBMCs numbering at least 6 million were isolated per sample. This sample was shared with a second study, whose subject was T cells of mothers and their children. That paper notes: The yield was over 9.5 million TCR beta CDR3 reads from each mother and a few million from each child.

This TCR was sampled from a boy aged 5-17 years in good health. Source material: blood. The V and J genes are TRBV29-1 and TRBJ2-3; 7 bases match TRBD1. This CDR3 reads CSVSDRADTQYF. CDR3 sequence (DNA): TGCAGCGTATCAGACAGGGCGGATACGCAGTATTTT.